Here is one T cell receptor beta chain with its context. Per germline, CDR1 KGHSH and CDR2 LQKENI. J was trimmed by 5 bases and V by 1 base; bases with no gene match: 5. The CDR3 consists of 16 residues. Original methodology: How many nucleated cells were present was estimated from reference gene primer amplification. Generated by immunoSEQ multiplex PCR, the TCRdb table keeps only in-frame clones and is missing some. V, J and clone size are those of that table, while D and trimming were read from the DNA. The repertoire consists of about 14,000 clones, with 60% to 75% occurring once and the leading ten covering about 9.6%. This specimen comes from a study of blood T cell repertoires in COVID-19. Study-wide background: Sources were T cells, B-cell-depleted T cells, or PBMCs; the material itself was cDNA or gDNA.

This rearrangement joins TRBV18 to TRBJ2-2, with 9 bases lining up with TRBD1. Sequences were obtained from peripheral blood. The TCR sequence derives from a man aged 70-80 years with acute or convalescent COVID-19. CDR3 DNA sequence: TGTGCCAGCTCACCACTTACAGGGGGCGAGACCGGGGAGCTGTTTTTT. As protein: CASSPLTGGETGELFF.